The clone carrying this T cell receptor beta chain was recorded a few times. What it binds is unknown. The germline V gene has CDR1 MNHNS and CDR2 SASEGT. There are 15 residues in the CDR3. Trimming left V 6 bases short and J 4 bases short, with 19 bases between. This specimen belongs to a study of T cell repertoires in cytomegalovirus infection. Across the study: Public TCR beta signatures indicated both CMV infection and matching HLA type.

TCRdb ran MiXCR on the reads and lists one entry per CDR3 protein. The table lists a few hundred thousand distinct CDR3 sequences, 35% to 50% of them singletons. The sequenced sample was cultured PBMCs, obtained from culture after CMV antigen stimulation. This TCR derives from a human donor in good health (CMV status not recorded). Some clones in this sample may be carry-over from other donors' samples. The chain combines TRBV6-1 with TRBJ2-7; possible D gene TRBD1, 6 bases. CDR3 nucleotides: TGTGCCAGCAGCCCCGACATACAGGGAAGGTACGAGCAGTACTTC. Protein product: CASSPDIQGRYEQYF.